This T cell receptor beta chain was captured in a study of beta chain features in type 1 diabetes. Via the markers CD45RO/CCR7/CD25/CD127/CD95/CD27, stem cell-like memory, regulatory, central memory and naive CD4+ cells were sorted. With V trimmed by 5 bases and J by 1 base, 3 bases remained unmatched. The CDR3 sequence is 16 residues long. The germline gives CDR1 SGHAT, CDR2 FQNNGV. Of note for this clone: Antigen unknown.

The entirety of the isolated RNA underwent reverse transcription, so expressed TCRB transcripts were sequenced. The repertoire was sequenced with immunoSEQ multiplex PCR; TCRdb's copy has only in-frame clones and lacks some. The data show under 250,000 clones, with 9.5% to 13% seen just once and approximately 1.4% held by the top ten. Study outcomes and limitations: TCRB repertoires of naive, central memory and Treg cells appeared more similar among patients than among healthy donors. All four CD4+ subsets of Type 1 diabetes patients contained TCRB CDR3s that were moderately but significantly shorter. More deletions and fewer insertions at VDJ junctions were seen in type 1 diabetes patients.

The sequenced sample was central memory CD4+ T cells from blood. The source of this sequence is a man between 18 and 35 years old in good health. The chain uses TRBV11-2 and TRBJ2-3, with 13 bases identical to TRBD2. The CDR3 DNA reads as TGTGCCAGCAGCCGGGGACTAGCGGGACGCACAGATACGCAGTATTTT. Protein: CASSRGLAGRTDTQYF.